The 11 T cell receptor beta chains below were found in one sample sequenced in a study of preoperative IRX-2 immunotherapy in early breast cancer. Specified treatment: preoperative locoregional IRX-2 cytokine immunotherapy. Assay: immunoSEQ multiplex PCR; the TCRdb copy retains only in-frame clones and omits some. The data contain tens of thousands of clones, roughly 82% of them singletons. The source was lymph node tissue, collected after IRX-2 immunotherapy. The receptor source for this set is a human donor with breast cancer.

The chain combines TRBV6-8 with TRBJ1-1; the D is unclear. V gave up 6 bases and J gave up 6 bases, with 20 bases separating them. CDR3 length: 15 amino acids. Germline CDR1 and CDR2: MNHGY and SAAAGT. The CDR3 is CASSPPGGLSSEAFF. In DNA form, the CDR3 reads TGTGCCAGCAGCCCCCCCGGAGGGCTTAGCTCTGAAGCTTTCTTT.

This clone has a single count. Written as DNA, the CDR3 is TGCGCCAGCAGCGAACTCCTTTATCCCGGGGAGCTGTTTTTT. Translating gives CASSELLYPGELFF. The chain links TRBV10-2 to TRBJ2-2, with D uncertain. With 6 bases removed from V and 6 bases from J, the gap between germline ends came to 14 bases. Germline CDR1 reads WSHSY; CDR2 reads SAAADI. CDR3 length: 14 amino acids.

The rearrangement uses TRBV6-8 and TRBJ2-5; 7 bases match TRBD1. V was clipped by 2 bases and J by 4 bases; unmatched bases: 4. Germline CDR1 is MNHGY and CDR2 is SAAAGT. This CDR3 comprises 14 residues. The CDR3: CASSYVAGGETQYF. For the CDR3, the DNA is TGTGCCAGCAGTTACGTGGCAGGGGGAGAGACCCAGTACTTC.

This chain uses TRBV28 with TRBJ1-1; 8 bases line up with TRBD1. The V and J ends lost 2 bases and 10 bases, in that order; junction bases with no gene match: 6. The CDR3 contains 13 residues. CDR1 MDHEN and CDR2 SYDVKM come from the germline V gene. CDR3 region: CASSLRQGRGAFF. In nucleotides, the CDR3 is TGTGCCAGCAGTTTACGACAGGGGAGGGGAGCTTTCTTT.

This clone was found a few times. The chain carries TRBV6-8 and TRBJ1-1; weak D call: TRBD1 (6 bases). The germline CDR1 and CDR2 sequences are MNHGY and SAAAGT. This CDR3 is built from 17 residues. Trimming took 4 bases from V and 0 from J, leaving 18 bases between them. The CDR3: CASSSLDSLPMNTEAFF. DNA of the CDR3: TGTGCCAGCAGTTCATTGGACAGTCTACCTATGAACACTGAAGCTTTCTTT.

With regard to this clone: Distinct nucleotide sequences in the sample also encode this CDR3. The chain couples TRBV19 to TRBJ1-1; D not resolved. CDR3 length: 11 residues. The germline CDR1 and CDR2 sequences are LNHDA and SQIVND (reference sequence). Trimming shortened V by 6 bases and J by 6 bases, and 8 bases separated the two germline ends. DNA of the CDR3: TGTGCCAGTAGCATCGGTCCTGAAGCTTTCTTT. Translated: CASSIGPEAFF.

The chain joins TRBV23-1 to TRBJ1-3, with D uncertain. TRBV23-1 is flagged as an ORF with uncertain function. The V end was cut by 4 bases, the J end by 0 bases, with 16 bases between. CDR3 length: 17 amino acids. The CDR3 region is CASSPQDRLSSGNTIYF. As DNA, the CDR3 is TGCGCCAGCAGTCCCCAAGACCGATTAAGCTCTGGAAACACCATATATTTT.

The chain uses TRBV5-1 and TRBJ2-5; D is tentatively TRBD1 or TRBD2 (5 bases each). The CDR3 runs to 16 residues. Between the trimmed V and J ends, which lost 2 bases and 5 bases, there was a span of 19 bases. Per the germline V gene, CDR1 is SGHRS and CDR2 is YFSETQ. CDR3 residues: CASSFDGDLSTETQYF. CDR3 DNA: TGCGCCAGCAGCTTTGACGGGGACCTCTCGACGGAGACCCAGTACTTC.

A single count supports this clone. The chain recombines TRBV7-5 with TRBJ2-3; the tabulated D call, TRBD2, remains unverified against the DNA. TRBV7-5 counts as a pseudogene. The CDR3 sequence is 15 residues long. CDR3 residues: CASSFWDSSTDTQYF. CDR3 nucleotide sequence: TGTGCCAGCAGCTTCTGGGACTCGAGCACAGATACGCAGTATTTT.

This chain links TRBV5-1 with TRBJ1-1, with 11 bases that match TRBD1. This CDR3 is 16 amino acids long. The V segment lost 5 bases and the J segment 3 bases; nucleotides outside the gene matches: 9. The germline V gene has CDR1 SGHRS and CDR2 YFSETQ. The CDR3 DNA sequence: TGCGCCAGCAGGTCAGCCGGGACAGGGGGTGACACTGAAGCTTTCTTT. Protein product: CASRSAGTGGDTEAFF.

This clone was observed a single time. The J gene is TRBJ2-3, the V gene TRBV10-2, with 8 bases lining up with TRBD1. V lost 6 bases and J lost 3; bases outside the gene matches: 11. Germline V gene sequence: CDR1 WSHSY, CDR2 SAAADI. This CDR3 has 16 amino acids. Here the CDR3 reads CASRVSDRVLTDTQYF. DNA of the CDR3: TGCGCCAGCAGAGTCTCGGACAGGGTCTTGACAGATACGCAGTATTTT.